One T cell receptor beta chain is described in this entry. Some clones are missing from TCRdb's copy, which holds only in-frame ones; the method was immunoSEQ multiplex PCR. The sample carries some 47,000 clones, about nine tenths recorded once. This CDR3 is 15 amino acids long. Trimming pared 4 bases from V and 1 base from J, leaving 14 bases between. Germline V lookup: CDR1 SGDLS, CDR2 YYNGEE. This sample is part of a study of T cell responses to AZD1222 COVID-19 vaccine. This sequence was found in an adult who received the AZD1222 COVID-19 vaccine. The J gene is TRBJ1-2, the V gene TRBV9; D ambiguous. Sample: peripheral blood, taken 28 days after the second AZD1222 dose. The CDR3 DNA follows: TGTGCCAGCAGCTCCCGCGGGAGACTTAACTATGGCTACACCTTC. The encoded protein is CASSSRGRLNYGYTF.